The 15 T cell receptor beta chains in this list originate from one sample, sequenced in a study of T cells in Graves' hyperthyroidism and ophthalmopathy. There were TCR beta CDR3 regions amplified from RNA transcripts. HTBI primers were used for first-round RT-PCR of the TCR CDR3. MiXCR was run by TCRdb on the multiplex PCR reads, yielding one entry per CDR3 protein. In the table there are about 520,000 distinct CDR3 sequences, around a quarter of which are singletons. The sequenced sample was blood. The source is a woman aged 25-40 years with Graves' ophthalmopathy.

CDR3 nucleotides: TGTGCCAGCAGTGAGAGTGGACTAGCGGTCCAAGAGACCCAGTACTTC. It yields the protein CASSESGLAVQETQYF. The chain has TRBV2 and TRBJ2-5; TRBD2 matches 10 bases. Germline V gene sequence: CDR1 SNHLY, CDR2 FYNNEI. V shed 3 bases and J 1 base; nucleotides not matched to a gene: 5. CDR3 length equals 16 residues.

This clonotype was detected many times. The chain combines TRBV5-1 with TRBJ1-2; 8 nucleotides agree with TRBD1. CDR3 length: 12 residues. J was trimmed by 5 bases and V by 8 bases; bases with no gene match: 5. Germline assignment: CDR1 SGHRS and CDR2 YFSETQ. CDR3 residues: CASGTGDYGYTF. In DNA, the CDR3 is TGCGCCAGTGGGACAGGAGATTATGGCTACACCTTC.

Many counts were recorded for this clonotype. This chain joins TRBV30 and TRBJ1-1; TRBD1 might be the D (6 bases). In germline, CDR1 is GTSNPN, CDR2 SVGIG (reference sequence). V was cut by 1 base and J by 4 bases, with 10 bases left in between. The CDR3 contains 13 residues. This CDR3 reads CAWSGGGATEAFF. The CDR3 DNA reads as TGTGCCTGGAGTGGTGGGGGGGCCACTGAAGCTTTCTTT.

This clonotype was found many times. V usage is TRBV6-5 and J usage is TRBJ1-2; 9 nucleotides match TRBD1. Germline V lookup: CDR1 MNHEY, CDR2 SVGAGI. J was trimmed by 8 bases and V by 2 bases; bases with no gene match: 6. The CDR3 covers 14 residues. CDR3 sequence (DNA): TGTGCCAGCAGTTACCAGCGGACAGGGGAAGGCTACACCTTC. This codes for CASSYQRTGEGYTF.

This clonotype came up many times. The chain uses TRBV12-3 or TRBV12-4 and TRBJ1-2; D possibly corresponds to TRBD1 (5 bases). Deletions cut 7 bases from V and 8 bases from J, with 14 bases between. The CDR3 has 12 amino acids. CDR3 amino acids: CASNNRRRGYTF. The CDR3 coding sequence is TGTGCCAGCAACAACAGGCGTCGGGGCTACACCTTC.

This clonotype was seen ten or more times. The J gene is TRBJ1-1, the V gene TRBV12-3 or TRBV12-4; 7 bases are shared with TRBD1. CDR3 length: 12 residues. V lost 7 bases, J lost 5 bases, and 4 bases stayed unmatched. CDR3 DNA sequence: TGTGCCAGCAAAATACAGGGGACTGAAGCTTTCTTT. Its translation: CASKIQGTEAFF.

The chain uses TRBV6-2 or TRBV6-3 and TRBJ2-5; 10 bases match TRBD2. V lost 4 bases, J lost 4 bases, and 18 bases stayed unmatched. The CDR3 length is 19 residues. CDR1 and CDR2 from the germline V gene are MNHEY and SVGEGT. CDR3 sequence: CASSSYGSFSGGPGETQYF. CDR3 DNA: TGTGCCAGCAGTTCCTACGGATCCTTTAGCGGGGGGCCGGGAGAGACCCAGTACTTC.

V is TRBV3-1 and J is TRBJ1-2; D not certain. Trimming took 0 bases from V and 8 from J, leaving 7 bases between them. The CDR3 totals 12 residues. Germline V gene sequence: CDR1 LGHDT, CDR2 YNNKEL (reference sequence). CDR3 in amino acids: CASSQEGWGYTF. DNA of the CDR3: TGTGCCAGCAGCCAAGAGGGCTGGGGCTACACCTTC.

There are many counts of this clonotype. The chain is built from TRBV10-3 and TRBJ2-7, with D possibly being TRBD1 (5 bases). Trimming pared 8 bases from V and 2 bases from J, leaving 16 bases between. Germline V lookup: CDR1 ENHRY, CDR2 SYGVKD. CDR3 size: 14 residues. The CDR3 nucleotides are TGTGCCATCGGATCGACAGCCGACACCTACGAGCAGTACTTC. It is translated as CAIGSTADTYEQYF.

This clonotype occurred a few times. This rearrangement joins TRBV12-3 or TRBV12-4 to TRBJ2-7; D gene uncertain. This CDR3 has 13 amino acids. V was cut by 6 bases and J by 7 bases, with 16 bases left in between. For the CDR3, the DNA is TGTGCCAGCAGCCAAGATCACGGGCGGGAGCAGTACTTC. It specifies CASSQDHGREQYF.

This clonotype was picked up many times. The chain recombines TRBV9 with TRBJ2-7; perhaps TRBD2 as D (6 bases). Trimming removed 0 bases at V and 3 bases at J, with 16 bases between. The CDR3 contains 16 residues. Germline values: CDR1 SGDLS, CDR2 YYNGEE. CDR3 sequence: CASSVEEGSAYYEQYF. CDR3 bases: TGTGCCAGCAGCGTAGAGGAGGGGTCTGCCTACTACGAGCAGTACTTC. Drawing the rest from reference TRBV9 and TRBJ2-7, the complete variable domain is DSGVTQTPKHLITATGQRVTLRCSPRSGDLSVYWYQQSLDQGLQFLIQYYNGEERAKGNILERFSAQQFPDLHSELNLSSLELGDSALYFCASSVEEGSAYYEQYFGPGTRLTVT.

The rearrangement joins TRBV28 to TRBJ2-5; 8 bases are shared with TRBD1. Germline lookup yields CDR1 MDHEN and CDR2 SYDVKM. The CDR3 is made up of 13 amino acids. V shed 6 bases and J 5 bases; nucleotides not matched to a gene: 5. The CDR3 DNA follows: TGTGCCAGCAGGGACAGGGCCTGGGAGACCCAGTACTTC. Its translation: CASRDRAWETQYF. The complete variable domain, with remaining parts taken from reference TRBV28 and TRBJ2-5, reads DVKVTQSSRYLVKRTGEKVFLECVQDMDHENMFWYRQDPGLGLRLIYFSYDVKMKEKGDIPEGYSVSREKKERFSLILESASTNQTSMYLCASRDRAWETQYFGPGTRLLVL.

There are a few counts of this clonotype. The V and J genes are TRBV2 and TRBJ2-4; 8 positions match TRBD2. Germline assignment: CDR1 SNHLY and CDR2 FYNNEI. Trimming cost V 5 bases and J 0 bases; bases outside gene matches: 12. The CDR3 runs 18 residues. CDR3 coding DNA: TGTGCCAGCAGTCGCGGGGGGACTTTATTCCTAGCCAAAAACATTCAGTACTTC. It translates to CASSRGGTLFLAKNIQYF.

This clonotype came up many times. The rearrangement links TRBV20-1 to TRBJ1-1; D is unclear. The CDR3 is made up of 13 amino acids. The ends were cut back, 3 bases at V and 1 base at J, with 9 bases in the middle. The germline gives CDR1 DFQATT, CDR2 SNEGSKA (reference sequence). CDR3 sequence reads: CSARVKRNTEAFF. In DNA form, the CDR3 reads TGCAGTGCTAGGGTGAAAAGGAACACTGAAGCTTTCTTT.

This chain connects TRBV12-3 or TRBV12-4 to TRBJ2-7, with D possibly being TRBD1 (6 bases). The ends were cut back, 2 bases at V and 3 bases at J, with 11 bases in the middle. CDR3 length equals 14 residues. CDR3 nucleotide sequence: TGTGCCAGCAGTTTATCCCCAGGGGTCTACGAGCAGTACTTC. This translates into CASSLSPGVYEQYF.